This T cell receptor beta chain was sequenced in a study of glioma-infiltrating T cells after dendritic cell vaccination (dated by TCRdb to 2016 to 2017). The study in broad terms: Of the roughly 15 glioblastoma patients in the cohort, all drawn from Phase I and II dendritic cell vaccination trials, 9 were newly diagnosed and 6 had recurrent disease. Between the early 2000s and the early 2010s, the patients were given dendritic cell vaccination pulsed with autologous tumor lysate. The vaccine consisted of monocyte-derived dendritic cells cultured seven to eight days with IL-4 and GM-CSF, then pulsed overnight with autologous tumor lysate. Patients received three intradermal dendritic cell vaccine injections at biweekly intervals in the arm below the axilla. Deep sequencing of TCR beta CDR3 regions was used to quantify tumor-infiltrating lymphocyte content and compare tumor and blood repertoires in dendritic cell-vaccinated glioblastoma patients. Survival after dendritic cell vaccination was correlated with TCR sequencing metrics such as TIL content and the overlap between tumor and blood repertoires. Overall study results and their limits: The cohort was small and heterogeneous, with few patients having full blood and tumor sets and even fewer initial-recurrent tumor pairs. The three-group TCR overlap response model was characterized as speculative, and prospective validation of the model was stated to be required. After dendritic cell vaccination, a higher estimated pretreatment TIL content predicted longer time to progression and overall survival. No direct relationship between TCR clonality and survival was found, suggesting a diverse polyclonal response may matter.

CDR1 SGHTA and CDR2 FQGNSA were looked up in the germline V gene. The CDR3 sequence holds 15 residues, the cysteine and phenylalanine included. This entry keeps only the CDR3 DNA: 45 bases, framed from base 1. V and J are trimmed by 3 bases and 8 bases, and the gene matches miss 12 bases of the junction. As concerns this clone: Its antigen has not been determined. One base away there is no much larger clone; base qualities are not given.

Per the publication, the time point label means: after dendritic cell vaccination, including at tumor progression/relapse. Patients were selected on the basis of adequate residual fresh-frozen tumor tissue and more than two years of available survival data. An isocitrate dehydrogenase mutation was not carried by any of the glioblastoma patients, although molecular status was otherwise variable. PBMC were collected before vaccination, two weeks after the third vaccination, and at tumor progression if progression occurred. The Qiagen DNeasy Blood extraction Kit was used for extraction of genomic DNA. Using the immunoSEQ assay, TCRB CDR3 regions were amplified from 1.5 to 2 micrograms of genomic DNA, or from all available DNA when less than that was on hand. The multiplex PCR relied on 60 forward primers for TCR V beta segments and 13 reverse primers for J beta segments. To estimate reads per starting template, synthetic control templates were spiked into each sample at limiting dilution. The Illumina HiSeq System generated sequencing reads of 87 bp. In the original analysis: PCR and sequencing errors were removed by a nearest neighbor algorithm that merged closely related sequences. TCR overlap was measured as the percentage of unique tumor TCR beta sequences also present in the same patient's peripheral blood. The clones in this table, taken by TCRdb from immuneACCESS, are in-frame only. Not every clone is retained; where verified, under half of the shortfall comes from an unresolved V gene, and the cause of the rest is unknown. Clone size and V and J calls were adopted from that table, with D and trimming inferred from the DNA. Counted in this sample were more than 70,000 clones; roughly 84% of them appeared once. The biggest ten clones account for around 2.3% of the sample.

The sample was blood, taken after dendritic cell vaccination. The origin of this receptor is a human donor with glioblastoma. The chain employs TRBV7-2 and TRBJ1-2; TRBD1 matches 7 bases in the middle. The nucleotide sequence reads TGTGCCAGCAGCTTCTCCGGGACAGAAAATTACGGCTACACCTTC. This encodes CASSFSGTENYGYTF.